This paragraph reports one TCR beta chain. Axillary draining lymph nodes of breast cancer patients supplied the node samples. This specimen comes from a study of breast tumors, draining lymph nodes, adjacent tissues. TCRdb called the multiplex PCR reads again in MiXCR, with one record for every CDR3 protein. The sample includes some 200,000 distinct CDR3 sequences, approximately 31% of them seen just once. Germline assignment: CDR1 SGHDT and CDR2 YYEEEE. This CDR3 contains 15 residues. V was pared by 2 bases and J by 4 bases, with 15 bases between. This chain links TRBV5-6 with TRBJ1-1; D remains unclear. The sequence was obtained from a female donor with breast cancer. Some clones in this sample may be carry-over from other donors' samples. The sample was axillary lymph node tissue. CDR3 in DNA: TGTGCCAGCAGCTTTAATCAGGATGGGTTCACTGAAGCTTTCTTT. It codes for CASSFNQDGFTEAFF.